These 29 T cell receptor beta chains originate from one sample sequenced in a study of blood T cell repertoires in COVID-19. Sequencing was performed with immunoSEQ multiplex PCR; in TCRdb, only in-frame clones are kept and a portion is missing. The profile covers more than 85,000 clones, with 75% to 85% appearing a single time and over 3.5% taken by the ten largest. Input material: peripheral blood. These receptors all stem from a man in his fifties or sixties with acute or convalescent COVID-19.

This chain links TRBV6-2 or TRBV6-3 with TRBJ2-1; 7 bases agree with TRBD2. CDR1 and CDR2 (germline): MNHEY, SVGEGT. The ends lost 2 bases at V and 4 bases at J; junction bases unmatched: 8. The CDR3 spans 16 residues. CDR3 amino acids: CASSYASGTTYNEQFF. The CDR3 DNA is TGTGCCAGCAGTTACGCTTCCGGGACTACATACAATGAGCAGTTCTTC.

The CDR3 here is CSASTGGNSPLHF. The DNA of the CDR3 is TGCAGCGCCTCGACAGGGGGGAATTCACCCCTCCACTTT. The rearrangement uses TRBV29-1 and TRBJ1-6; TRBD1 aligns across 9 bases. The trim removed 7 bases at V and 7 bases at J, leaving 5 bases unmatched. Germline CDR1 is SQVTM and CDR2 is ANQGSEA. The CDR3 consists of 13 residues.

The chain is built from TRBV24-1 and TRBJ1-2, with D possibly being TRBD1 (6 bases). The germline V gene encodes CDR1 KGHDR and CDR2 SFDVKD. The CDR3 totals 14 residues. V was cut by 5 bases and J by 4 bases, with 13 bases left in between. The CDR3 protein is CATSAGALSYGYTF. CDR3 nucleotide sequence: TGTGCCACCAGTGCAGGGGCGTTGAGCTATGGCTACACCTTC.

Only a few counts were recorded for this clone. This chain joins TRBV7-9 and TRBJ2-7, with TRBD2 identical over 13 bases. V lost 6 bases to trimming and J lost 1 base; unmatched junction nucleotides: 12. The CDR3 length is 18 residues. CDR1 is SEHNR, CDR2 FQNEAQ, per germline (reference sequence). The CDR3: CASRPRTSGGPRSYEQYF. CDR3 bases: TGTGCCAGCAGGCCTCGGACTAGCGGGGGCCCGAGATCCTACGAGCAGTACTTC.

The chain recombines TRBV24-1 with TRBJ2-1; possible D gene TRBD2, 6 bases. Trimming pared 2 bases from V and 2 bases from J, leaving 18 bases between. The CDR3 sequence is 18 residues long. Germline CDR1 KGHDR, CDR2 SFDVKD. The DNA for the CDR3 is TGTGCCACCAGTGATTCCCCTGCCGGGGGTCTTACCTACAATGAGCAGTTCTTC. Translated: CATSDSPAGGLTYNEQFF.

CDR3 nucleotide sequence: TGTGCCAGCTCACCACCGGTCCAGCGGGAGTACAATGAGCAGTTCTTC. This encodes CASSPPVQREYNEQFF. This sequence joins TRBV18 and TRBJ2-1, with 8 bases that match TRBD2. Looked up from germline, CDR1 is KGHSH and CDR2 is LQKENI. V lost 0 bases, J lost 4 bases, and 5 bases stayed unmatched. The CDR3 is 16 residues long.

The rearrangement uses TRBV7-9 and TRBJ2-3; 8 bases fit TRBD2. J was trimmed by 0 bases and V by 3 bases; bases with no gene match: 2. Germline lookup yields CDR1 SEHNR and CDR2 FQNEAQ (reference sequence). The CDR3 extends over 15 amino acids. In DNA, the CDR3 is TGTGCCAGCAGCTTGTCGGGGGGGAGCACAGATACGCAGTATTTT. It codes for CASSLSGGSTDTQYF.

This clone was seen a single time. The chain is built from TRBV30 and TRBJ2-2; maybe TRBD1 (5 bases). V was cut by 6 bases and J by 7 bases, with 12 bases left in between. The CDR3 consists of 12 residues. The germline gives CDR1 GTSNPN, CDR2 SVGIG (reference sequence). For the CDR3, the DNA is TGTGCCTGTTCCAGGGTATTCGGGGAGCTGTTTTTT. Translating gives CACSRVFGELFF.

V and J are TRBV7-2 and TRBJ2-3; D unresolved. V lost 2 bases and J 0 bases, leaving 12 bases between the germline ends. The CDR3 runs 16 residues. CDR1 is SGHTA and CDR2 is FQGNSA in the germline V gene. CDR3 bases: TGTGCCAGCAGCTTAAATGGCGGTACTAGCACAGATACGCAGTATTTT. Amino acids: CASSLNGGTSTDTQYF.

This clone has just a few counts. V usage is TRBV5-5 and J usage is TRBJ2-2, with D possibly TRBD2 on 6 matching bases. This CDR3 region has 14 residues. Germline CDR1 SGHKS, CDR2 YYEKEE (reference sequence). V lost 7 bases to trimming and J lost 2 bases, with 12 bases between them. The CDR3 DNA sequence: TGTGCCAGCGACGAGCGGGCAAACACCGGGGAGCTGTTTTTT. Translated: CASDERANTGELFF.

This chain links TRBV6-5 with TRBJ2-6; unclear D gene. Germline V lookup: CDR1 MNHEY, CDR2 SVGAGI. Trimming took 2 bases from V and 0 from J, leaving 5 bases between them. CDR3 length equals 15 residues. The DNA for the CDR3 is TGTGCCAGCAGTTACCGAGCCTCTGGGGCCAACGTCCTGACTTTC. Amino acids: CASSYRASGANVLTF.

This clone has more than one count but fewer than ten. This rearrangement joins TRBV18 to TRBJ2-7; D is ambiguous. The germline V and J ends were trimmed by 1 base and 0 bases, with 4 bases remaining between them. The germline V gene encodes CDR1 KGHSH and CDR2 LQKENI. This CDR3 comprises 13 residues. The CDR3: CASSPLSSYEQYF. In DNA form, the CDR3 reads TGTGCCAGCTCACCACTCAGCTCCTACGAGCAGTACTTC.

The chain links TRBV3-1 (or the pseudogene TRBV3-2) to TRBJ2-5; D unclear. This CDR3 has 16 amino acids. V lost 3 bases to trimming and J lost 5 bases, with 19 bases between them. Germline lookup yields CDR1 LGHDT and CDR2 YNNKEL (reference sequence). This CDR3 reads CASSHHPSQPGETQYF. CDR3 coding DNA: TGTGCCAGCAGCCACCACCCAAGTCAGCCAGGCGAGACCCAGTACTTC.

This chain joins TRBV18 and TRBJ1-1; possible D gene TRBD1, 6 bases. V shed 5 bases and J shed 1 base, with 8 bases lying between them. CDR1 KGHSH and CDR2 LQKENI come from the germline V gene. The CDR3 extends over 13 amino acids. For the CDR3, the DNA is TGTGCCAGCTCAAGGGACAAGAACACTGAAGCTTTCTTT. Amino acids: CASSRDKNTEAFF.

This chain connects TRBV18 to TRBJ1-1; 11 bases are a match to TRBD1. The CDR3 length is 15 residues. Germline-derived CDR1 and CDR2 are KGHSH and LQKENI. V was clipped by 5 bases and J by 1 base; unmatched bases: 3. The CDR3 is CASSWDRGWNTEAFF. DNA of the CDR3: TGTGCCAGCTCATGGGACAGGGGGTGGAACACTGAAGCTTTCTTT.

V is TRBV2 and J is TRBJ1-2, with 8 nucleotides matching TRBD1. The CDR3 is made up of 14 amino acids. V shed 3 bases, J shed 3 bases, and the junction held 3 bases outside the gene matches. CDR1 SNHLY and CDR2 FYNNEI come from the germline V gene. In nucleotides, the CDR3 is TGTGCCAGCAGTGATCGACAGGGGTACTATGGCTACACCTTC. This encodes CASSDRQGYYGYTF. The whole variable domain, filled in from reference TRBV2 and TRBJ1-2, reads EPEVTQTPSHQVTQMGQEVILRCVPISNHLYFYWYRQILGQKVEFLVSFYNNEISEKSEIFDDQFSVERPDGSNFTLKIRSTKLEDSAMYFCASSDRQGYYGYTFGSGTRLTVV.

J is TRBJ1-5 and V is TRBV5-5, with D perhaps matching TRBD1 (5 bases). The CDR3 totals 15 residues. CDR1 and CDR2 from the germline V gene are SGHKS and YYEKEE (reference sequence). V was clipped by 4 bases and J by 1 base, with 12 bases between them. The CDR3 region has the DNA TGTGCCAGCAGCCCTGGGGGGGTCAGCAATCAGCCCCAGCATTTT. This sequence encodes CASSPGGVSNQPQHF.

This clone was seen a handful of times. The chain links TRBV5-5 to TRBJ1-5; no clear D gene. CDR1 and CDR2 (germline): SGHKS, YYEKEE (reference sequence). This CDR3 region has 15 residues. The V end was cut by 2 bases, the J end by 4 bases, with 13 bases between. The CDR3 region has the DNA TGTGCCAGCAGCTTTGGTCAAGGGAGGAATCAGCCCCAGCATTTT. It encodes CASSFGQGRNQPQHF. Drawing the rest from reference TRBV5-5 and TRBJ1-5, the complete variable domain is DAGVTQSPTHLIKTRGQQVTLRCSPISGHKSVSWYQQVLGQGPQFIFQYYEKEERGRGNFPDRFSARQFPNYSSELNVNALLLGDSALYLCASSFGQGRNQPQHFGDGTRLSIL.

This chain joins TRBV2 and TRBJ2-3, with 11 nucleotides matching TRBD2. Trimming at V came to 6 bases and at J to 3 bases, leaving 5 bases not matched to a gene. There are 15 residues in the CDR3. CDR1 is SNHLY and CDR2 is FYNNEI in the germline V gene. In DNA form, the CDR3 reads TGTGCCAGCAGAAGACTAGCGGGGACAACAGATACGCAGTATTTT. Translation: CASRRLAGTTDTQYF.

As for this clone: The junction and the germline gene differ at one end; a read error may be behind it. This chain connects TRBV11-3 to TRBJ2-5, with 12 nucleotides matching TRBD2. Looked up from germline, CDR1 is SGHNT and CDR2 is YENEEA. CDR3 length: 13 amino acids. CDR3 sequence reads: CASSITSGGSSNF. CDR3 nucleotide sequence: TGTGCCAGCAGCATCACTAGCGGGGGGTCCTCCAACTTC. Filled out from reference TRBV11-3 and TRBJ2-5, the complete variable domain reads EAGVVQSPRYKIIEKKQPVAFWCNPISGHNTLYWYLQNLGQGPELLIRYENEEAVDDSQLPKDRFSAERLKGVDSTLKIQPAELGDSAVYLCASSITSGGSSNFGPGTRLLVL.

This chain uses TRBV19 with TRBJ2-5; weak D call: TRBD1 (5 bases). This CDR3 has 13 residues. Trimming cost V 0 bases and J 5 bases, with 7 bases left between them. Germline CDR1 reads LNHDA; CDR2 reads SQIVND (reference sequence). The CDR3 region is CASSIDRVETQYF. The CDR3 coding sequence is TGTGCCAGTAGTATAGACAGGGTGGAGACCCAGTACTTC.

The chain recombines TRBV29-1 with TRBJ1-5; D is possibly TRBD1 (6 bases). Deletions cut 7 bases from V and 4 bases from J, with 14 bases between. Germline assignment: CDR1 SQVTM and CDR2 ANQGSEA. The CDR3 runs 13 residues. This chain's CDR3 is CSATGGPNQPQHF. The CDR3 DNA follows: TGCAGCGCCACGGGGGGCCCGAATCAGCCCCAGCATTTT.

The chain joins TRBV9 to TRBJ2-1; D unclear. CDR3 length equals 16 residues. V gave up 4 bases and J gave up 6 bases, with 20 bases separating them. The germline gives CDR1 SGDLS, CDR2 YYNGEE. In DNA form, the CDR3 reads TGTGCCAGCAGCCCTCCAGGCAAACTCTCGAGCAATGAGCAGTTCTTC. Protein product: CASSPPGKLSSNEQFF.

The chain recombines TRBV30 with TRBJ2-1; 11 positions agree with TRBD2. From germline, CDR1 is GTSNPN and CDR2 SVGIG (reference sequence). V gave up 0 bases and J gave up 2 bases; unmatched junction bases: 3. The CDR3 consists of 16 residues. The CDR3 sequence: CAWSVGSGGAYNEQFF. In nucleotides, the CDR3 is TGTGCCTGGAGTGTAGGTAGCGGGGGGGCCTACAATGAGCAGTTCTTC.

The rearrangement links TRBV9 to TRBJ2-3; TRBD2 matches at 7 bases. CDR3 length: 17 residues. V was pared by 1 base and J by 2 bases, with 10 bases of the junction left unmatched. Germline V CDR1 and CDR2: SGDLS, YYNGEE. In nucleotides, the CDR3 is TGTGCCAGCAGCGTACCGAGGGAGGGACTTCACACAGATACGCAGTATTTT. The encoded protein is CASSVPREGLHTDTQYF.

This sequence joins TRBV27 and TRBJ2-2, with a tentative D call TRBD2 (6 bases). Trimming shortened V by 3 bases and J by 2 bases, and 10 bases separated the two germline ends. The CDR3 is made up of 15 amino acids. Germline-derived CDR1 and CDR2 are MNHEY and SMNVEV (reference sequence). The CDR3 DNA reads TGTGCCAGCAGTTTCGCGGGGACCAACACCGGGGAGCTGTTTTTT. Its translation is CASSFAGTNTGELFF.

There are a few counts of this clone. CDR3 in amino acids: CASSWGQGYEQYV. The CDR3 DNA follows: TGTGCCAGCAGCTGGGGACAGGGGTACGAGCAGTACGTC. The chain carries TRBV6-5 and TRBJ2-7, with TRBD1 matching 10 bases. The CDR3 loop spans 13 amino acids. The V segment lost 6 bases and the J segment 4 bases; nucleotides outside the gene matches: 3. Germline loops: CDR1 MNHEY, CDR2 SVGAGI.

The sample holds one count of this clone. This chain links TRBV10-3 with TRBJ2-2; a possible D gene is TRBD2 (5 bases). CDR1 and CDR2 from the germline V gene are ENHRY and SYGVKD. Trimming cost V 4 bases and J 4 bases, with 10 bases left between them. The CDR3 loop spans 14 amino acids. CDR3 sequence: CAISGSGSTGELFF. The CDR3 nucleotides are TGTGCCATCAGTGGATCGGGGTCCACCGGGGAGCTGTTTTTT.

CDR3 sequence reads: CASSTQENTEAFF. CDR3 DNA sequence: TGTGCCAGCAGCACACAAGAAAACACTGAAGCTTTCTTT. J is TRBJ1-1 and V is TRBV11-2; D is uncertain. V was pared by 5 bases and J by 2 bases, with 9 bases between. The germline CDR1 and CDR2 sequences are SGHAT and FQNNGV. This CDR3 is 13 amino acids long.